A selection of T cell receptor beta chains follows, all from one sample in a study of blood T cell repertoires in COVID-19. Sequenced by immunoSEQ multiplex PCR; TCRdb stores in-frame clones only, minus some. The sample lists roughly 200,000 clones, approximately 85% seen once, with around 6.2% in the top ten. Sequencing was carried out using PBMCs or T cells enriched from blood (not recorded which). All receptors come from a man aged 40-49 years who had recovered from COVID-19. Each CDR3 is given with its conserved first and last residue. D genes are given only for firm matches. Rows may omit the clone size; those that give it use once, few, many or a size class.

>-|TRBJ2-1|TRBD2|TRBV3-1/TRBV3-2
TGTGCCAGCAGCCAAGAGGGGCGGGGGTCCTACAATGAGCAGTTCTTC
CASSQEGRGSYNEQFF
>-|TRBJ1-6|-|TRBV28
TGTGCCGGCGGGAGCTCCTATAATTCACCCCTCCACTTT
CAGGSSYNSPLHF
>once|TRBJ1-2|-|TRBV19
TGTGCCAGTAGCTTTTCGCAGGTCTATGGCTACACCTTC
CASSFSQVYGYTF
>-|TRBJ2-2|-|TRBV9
TGTGCCAGCAGCGTAGGTAACAGGGGAGGAACCGGGGAGCTGTTTTTT
CASSVGNRGGTGELFF
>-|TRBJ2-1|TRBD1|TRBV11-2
TGTGCCAGCAGCCCGGGACAGGGGGCAGAGGAGCAGTTCTTC
CASSPGQGAEEQFF
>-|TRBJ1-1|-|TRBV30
TGTGCCTGGAGTCAGATGAACACTGAAGCTTTCTTT
CAWSQMNTEAFF
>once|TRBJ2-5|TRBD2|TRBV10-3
TGTGCCACCCTGCCTAGCGGGGGTGGAGAGACCCAGTACTTC
CATLPSGGGETQYF
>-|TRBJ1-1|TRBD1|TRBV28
TGTGCCAGCAGTTCCACGGGACAGGCGTTCTCCGCTTTCTTT
CASSSTGQAFSAFF
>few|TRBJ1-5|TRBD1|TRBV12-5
TGTGCTAGTGGCCCATCGCGACAGGGCCCTCCTAGCAATCAGCCCCAGCATTTT
CASGPSRQGPPSNQPQHF
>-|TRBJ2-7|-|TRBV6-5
TGTGCCAGCGATGAGGGGGTGTCCTACGAGCAGTACTTC
CASDEGVSYEQYF
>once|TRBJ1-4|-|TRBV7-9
TGTGCCAGCAGCTTAGCCTGGGGGGACTCTCCGACACAGAAACTGTTTTTT
CASSLAWGDSPTQKLFF
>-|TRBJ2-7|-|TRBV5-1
TGCGCCAGCAGCTTGTCGGTCAACGAGCAGTACTTC
CASSLSVNEQYF
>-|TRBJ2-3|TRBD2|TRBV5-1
TGCGCCAGCAGCCCCCCGACTAGCGGGAGTAGCACAGATACGCAGTATTTT
CASSPPTSGSSTDTQYF
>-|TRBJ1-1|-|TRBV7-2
TGTGCCTCTTCCTGGGGACAGAACACTGAAGCTTTCTTT
CASSWGQNTEAFF
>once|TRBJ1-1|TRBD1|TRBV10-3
TGTGCCATCAGTAATAAGGGACAGGGAGACACTGAAGCTTTCTTT
CAISNKGQGDTEAFF
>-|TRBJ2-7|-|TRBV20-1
TGCAGTGCCGCAGGGGCCTACGAGCAGTACTTC
CSAAGAYEQYF
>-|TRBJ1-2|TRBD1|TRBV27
TGTGCCAGCAGTTCCCTGGGGACAGGGGGTTTTATCTATGGCTACACCTTC
CASSSLGTGGFIYGYTF